The T cell receptor (beta chain) described here comes from a study of cytomegalovirus exposure and HLA in healthy donors. The PCR was carried out with 60 Vbeta primers and 13 Jbeta primers. Repertoires were generated with immunoSEQ multiplex PCR, while TCRdb's copy carries only in-frame clones and drops some. This table has around 150,000 clones, about 61% appearing once. In this sample, this clone turned up a few times. Compared with germline, one end of the junction differs, possibly owing to a read error. This CDR3 comprises 14 residues. The germline V gene encodes CDR1 MNHEY and CDR2 SVGAGI. This clonotype originated in a male donor in good health and CMV-seronegative. This chain joins TRBV6-5 and TRBJ1-2; 8 bases agree with TRBD1. The sample comprised PBMCs. The CDR3 sequence: CASSYLGQVYGYPF. The CDR3 DNA follows: TGTGCCAGCAGTTACTTGGGACAGGTCTATGGCTACCCCTTC.